Ten or more counts support the clone carrying this TCR beta chain. Molecular barcoded adaptors covering alpha/delta and beta/gamma chains were used on about 0.4 ug RNA. Via MiXCR, TCRdb re-called the reads, giving one row per CDR3 protein. The data hold 50,000 or so distinct CDR3 sequences, with 9% to 15% observed a single time. The data stem from a study of read filtering for tumor transcriptome and immune sequencing. The CDR3 sequence is 16 residues long. V lost 7 bases and J 3 bases, leaving 22 bases between the germline ends. CDR1 SGDLS and CDR2 YYNGEE come from the germline V gene. Sequencing used a population of CD138-negative cells sorted from bone marrow. The chain links TRBV9 to TRBJ2-5, with D perhaps matching TRBD2 (5 bases). This clonotype originated in a donor aged 40 or over with multiple myeloma. Here the CDR3 reads CASGGVDVTWKETQYF. The DNA of the CDR3 is TGTGCCAGCGGAGGAGTCGATGTTACATGGAAAGAGACCCAGTACTTC.